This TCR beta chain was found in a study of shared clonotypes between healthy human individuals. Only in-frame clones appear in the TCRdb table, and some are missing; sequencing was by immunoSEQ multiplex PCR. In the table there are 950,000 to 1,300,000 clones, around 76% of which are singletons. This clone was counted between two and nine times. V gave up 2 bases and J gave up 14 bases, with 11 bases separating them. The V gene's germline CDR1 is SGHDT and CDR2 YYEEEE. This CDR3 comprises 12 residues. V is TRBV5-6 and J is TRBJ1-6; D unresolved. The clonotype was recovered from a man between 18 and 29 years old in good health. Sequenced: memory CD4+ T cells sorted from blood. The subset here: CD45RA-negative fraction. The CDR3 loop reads CASSFDRMALHF. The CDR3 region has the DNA TGTGCCAGCAGCTTCGACCGTATGGCCCTCCACTTT.